These 17 T cell receptor beta chains originate from one sample sequenced in a study of OX40 agonist ivuxolimab in advanced cancers. Sequenced by immunoSEQ multiplex PCR; TCRdb stores in-frame clones only, minus some. The sample lists 45,000 to 55,000 clones, 70% to 85% occurring once. The material was CD4+ or CD8+ T cells sorted from blood, obtained in a trial of the OX40 agonist ivuxolimab. The receptors here all came from an adult with an advanced solid tumor such as melanoma, head and neck, liver or kidney cancer.

The chain uses TRBV29-1 and TRBJ1-3; D uncertain. The CDR3 sequence is 13 residues long. CDR1 and CDR2 from the germline V gene are SQVTM and ANQGSEA. V lost 6 bases and J 0 bases, leaving 9 bases between the germline ends. As DNA, the CDR3 is TGCAGCGTCAACAGCGGCTCTGGAAACACCATATATTTT. It specifies CSVNSGSGNTIYF.

The chain links TRBV7-9 to TRBJ2-5, with a possible D match to TRBD2 (6 bases). V was trimmed by 5 bases and J by 4 bases, leaving 11 bases between them. CDR1 SEHNR and CDR2 FQNEAQ come from the germline V gene (reference sequence). This CDR3 is built from 13 residues. DNA of the CDR3: TGTGCCAGCAGCCCAGTGGGAGGAGAGACCCAGTACTTC. Its protein is CASSPVGGETQYF.

CDR3 loop: CASSYSFSHDGELFF. CDR3 DNA sequence: TGTGCCAGCAGTTACTCGTTTAGCCATGACGGGGAGCTGTTTTTT. The rearrangement uses TRBV6-5 and TRBJ2-2; D is uncertain. CDR3 length: 15 residues. From germline, CDR1 is MNHEY and CDR2 SVGAGI. V dropped 0 bases and J dropped 7 bases, with 12 bases sitting between them.

The chain combines TRBV19 with TRBJ1-6; D not resolved. The CDR3 spans 13 residues. V lost 7 bases and J lost 10, with 14 bases in between. The V gene's germline CDR1 is LNHDA and CDR2 SQIVND (reference sequence). The chain's CDR3 is CASTPTRRSPLHF. As DNA, the CDR3 is TGTGCCAGTACCCCGACCCGGAGGTCACCCCTCCACTTT.

V is TRBV6-5 and J is TRBJ2-1; D remains unclear. Per the germline V gene, CDR1 is MNHEY and CDR2 is SVGAGI. V dropped 5 bases and J dropped 10 bases, with 12 bases sitting between them. The CDR3 has 12 amino acids. The CDR3 spells CASSDRWREQFF. For the CDR3, the DNA is TGTGCCAGCAGTGACCGATGGAGAGAGCAGTTCTTC.

The chain links TRBV19 to TRBJ2-1; 13 positions match TRBD2. V lost 3 bases, J lost 10 bases, and 6 bases stayed unmatched. This CDR3 has 15 residues. Germline CDR1 and CDR2: LNHDA and SQIVND (reference sequence). In nucleotides, the CDR3 is TGTGCCAGTAGTATGACACCGGGACTAGCGGGGGAGCAGTTCTTC. Translating it yields CASSMTPGLAGEQFF. Looking up the rest from reference TRBV19 and TRBJ2-1 gives the full variable domain: DGGITQSPKYLFRKEGQNVTLSCEQNLNHDAMYWYRQDPGQGLRLIYYSQIVNDFQKGDIAEGYSVSREKKESFPLTVTSAQKNPTAFYLCASSMTPGLAGEQFFGPGTRLTVL.

This clone was counted a few times. Other DNA sequences of this sample code for an identical CDR3. This chain uses TRBV9 with TRBJ1-2; D ambiguous. Trimming removed 0 bases from V and 8 bases from J, with 11 bases in between. CDR1 is SGDLS and CDR2 is YYNGEE in the germline V gene. The CDR3 is 13 amino acids. CDR3 residues: CASSVGTVGGYTF. Here the CDR3 DNA reads TGTGCCAGCAGCGTAGGCACGGTCGGGGGCTACACCTTC.

This sequence joins TRBV30 and TRBJ1-2; D not resolved. Germline V gives CDR1 GTSNPN, CDR2 SVGIG (reference sequence). This CDR3 spans 17 amino acids. V lost 7 bases and J 0 bases, leaving 24 bases between the germline ends. The CDR3 loop is CAYTLGILNPSNYGYTF. CDR3 DNA: TGTGCCTACACCCTAGGTATTCTAAATCCGTCTAACTATGGCTACACCTTC.

This chain joins TRBV19 and TRBJ1-1; tentative D call: TRBD1 (5 bases). V lost 7 bases and J 3 bases, leaving 12 bases between the germline ends. The germline V gene encodes CDR1 LNHDA and CDR2 SQIVND (reference sequence). The CDR3 has 13 residues. CDR3 DNA sequence: TGTGCCAGTATGGAAGAGGGGTACACTGAAGCTTTCTTT. Its translation: CASMEEGYTEAFF. Supplemented by reference TRBV19 and TRBJ1-1, the full variable domain reads DGGITQSPKYLFRKEGQNVTLSCEQNLNHDAMYWYRQDPGQGLRLIYYSQIVNDFQKGDIAEGYSVSREKKESFPLTVTSAQKNPTAFYLCASMEEGYTEAFFGQGTRLTVV.

CDR3 DNA: TGTGCTCCATGGAGGGGGGGGGCTCCCTACGAGCAGTACTTC. Translating it yields CAPWRGGAPYEQYF. The chain employs TRBV12-5 and TRBJ2-7; TRBD2 is a possible D gene (7 bases). V gave up 11 bases and J gave up 2 bases, with 19 bases separating them. CDR1 LGHNT and CDR2 FRNRAP come from the germline V gene. This CDR3 has 14 amino acids.

J is TRBJ1-6 and V is TRBV5-6; D perhaps matches TRBD1 (6 bases). The V end was cut by 2 bases, the J end by 5 bases, with 11 bases between. Germline-derived CDR1 and CDR2 are SGHDT and YYEEEE. The CDR3 runs to 15 residues. In DNA, the CDR3 is TGTGCCAGCAGCTTTAATACAGGGAATAATTCACCCCTCCACTTT. This codes for CASSFNTGNNSPLHF.

The chain carries TRBV10-3 and TRBJ1-2; weak D call: TRBD1 (6 bases). The CDR3 has 13 residues. Germline V gene lookup returns CDR1 ENHRY and CDR2 SYGVKD. V gave up 6 bases and J gave up 4 bases, with 12 bases separating them. In DNA, the CDR3 is TGTGCCATCAGGGGGGGCAGGGCCTATGGCTACACCTTC. Its translation is CAIRGGRAYGYTF.

The chain carries TRBV19 and TRBJ2-1, with 11 bases fitting TRBD2. This CDR3 is 14 amino acids long. The germline gives CDR1 LNHDA, CDR2 SQIVND (reference sequence). Unmatched junction bases numbered 7, after V lost 7 bases and J lost 8 bases. In DNA form, the CDR3 reads TGTGCCAGTAAACGGGGGACTAGCGGATATGAGCAGTTCTTC. Its translation: CASKRGTSGYEQFF.

The rearrangement uses TRBV9 and TRBJ2-3; 12 bases fit TRBD2. This CDR3 region has 19 residues. The germline V gene encodes CDR1 SGDLS and CDR2 YYNGEE. Trimming took 2 bases from V and 4 from J; bases not matched to a gene: 14. The CDR3 loop is CASSVRQGPSGRASDTQYF. The CDR3 region has the DNA TGTGCCAGCAGCGTTAGACAGGGCCCTAGCGGGAGGGCGTCAGATACGCAGTATTTT.

The gene calls are TRBV7-9 and TRBJ2-7; TRBD2 aligns across 8 bases. Per germline, CDR1 SEHNR and CDR2 FQNEAQ (reference sequence). The CDR3 has 15 amino acids. V dropped 6 bases and J dropped 2; count of bases not matched to a gene: 9. In DNA, the CDR3 is TGTGCCAGCAGTCCCCCAGCGGGAGAAACCTACGAGCAGTACTTC. Residues: CASSPPAGETYEQYF. Full variable domain (remainder filled in from reference TRBV7-9 and TRBJ2-7): DTGVSQNPRHKITKRGQNVTFRCDPISEHNRLYWYRQTLGQGPEFLTYFQNEAQLEKSRLLSDRFSAERPKGSFSTLEIQRTEQGDSAMYLCASSPPAGETYEQYFGPGTRLTVT.

The rearrangement joins TRBV7-2 to TRBJ2-3; 9 nucleotides line up with TRBD2. Germline assignment: CDR1 SGHTA and CDR2 FQGNSA. This CDR3 has 15 amino acids. V lost 6 bases, J lost 1 base, and 5 bases stayed unmatched. The CDR3 region is CASRSLAGGTDTQYF. Here the CDR3 DNA reads TGTGCCAGCAGATCATTAGCGGGGGGCACAGATACGCAGTATTTT.

This sequence joins TRBV6-5 and TRBJ2-7, with D tentatively TRBD2 (5 bases). V dropped 8 bases and J dropped 3 bases, with 20 bases sitting between them. Germline V gene data show CDR1 as MNHEY and CDR2 as SVGAGI. CDR3 length equals 15 residues. The CDR3 region has the DNA TGTGCCAGCCACCCTATGGACTCTTGGGGCTACGAGCAGTACTTC. Translated, it gives CASHPMDSWGYEQYF.